This T cell receptor beta chain came from a study of T cells in narcolepsy. As for the study in general: Healthy controls were enrolled alongside patients with narcolepsy type 1 or type 2.

The germline V gene has CDR1 LNHDA and CDR2 SQIVND (reference sequence). CDR3 length equals 14 residues. Deletions cut 7 bases from V and 3 bases from J, with 16 bases between. Sample share makes this clone large. This table comes from immunoSEQ multiplex PCR, and its TCRdb copy is limited to in-frame clones, with some not included. This table holds 3,000 to 4,000 clones, about 59% found once. The source material was CD45RA- memory CD8+ T cells from PBMCs. This receptor was taken from a human donor with narcolepsy. The chain recombines TRBV19 with TRBJ2-7; a weak D match, TRBD2 (6 bases). CDR3 nucleotides: TGTGCCAGTACCGCAGGTAGGGGAGGCTACGAGCAGTACTTC. It specifies CASTAGRGGYEQYF. Full variable domain (remainder filled in from reference TRBV19 and TRBJ2-7): DGGITQSPKYLFRKEGQNVTLSCEQNLNHDAMYWYRQDPGQGLRLIYYSQIVNDFQKGDIAEGYSVSREKKESFPLTVTSAQKNPTAFYLCASTAGRGGYEQYFGPGTRLTVT.